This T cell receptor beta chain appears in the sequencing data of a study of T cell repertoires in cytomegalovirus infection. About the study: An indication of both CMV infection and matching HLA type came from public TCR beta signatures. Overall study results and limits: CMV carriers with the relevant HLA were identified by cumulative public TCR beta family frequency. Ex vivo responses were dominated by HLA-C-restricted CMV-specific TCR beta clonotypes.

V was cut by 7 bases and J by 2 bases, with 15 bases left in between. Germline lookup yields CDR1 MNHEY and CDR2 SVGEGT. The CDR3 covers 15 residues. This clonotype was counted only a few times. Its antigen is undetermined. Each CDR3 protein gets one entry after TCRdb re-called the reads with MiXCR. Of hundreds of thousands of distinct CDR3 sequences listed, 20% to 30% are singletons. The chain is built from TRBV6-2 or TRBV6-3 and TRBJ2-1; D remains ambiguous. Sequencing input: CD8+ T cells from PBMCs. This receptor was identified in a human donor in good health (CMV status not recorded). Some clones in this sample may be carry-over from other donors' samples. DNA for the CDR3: TGTGCCAGCAAATACCTTTTCTCCACCTACAATGAGCAGTTCTTC. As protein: CASKYLFSTYNEQFF.